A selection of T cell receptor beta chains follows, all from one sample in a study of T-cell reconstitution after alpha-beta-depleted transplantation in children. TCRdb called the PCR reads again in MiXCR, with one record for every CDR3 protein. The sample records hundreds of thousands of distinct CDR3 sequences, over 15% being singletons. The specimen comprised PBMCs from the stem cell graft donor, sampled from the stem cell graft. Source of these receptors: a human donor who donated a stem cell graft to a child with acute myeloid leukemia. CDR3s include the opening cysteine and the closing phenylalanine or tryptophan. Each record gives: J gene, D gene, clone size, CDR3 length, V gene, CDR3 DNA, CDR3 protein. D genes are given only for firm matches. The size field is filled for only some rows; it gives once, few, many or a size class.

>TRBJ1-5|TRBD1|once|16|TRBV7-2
TGTGCCAGCAGCCTTATGGGGACAGGGAGCAATCAGCCCCAGCATTTT
CASSLMGTGSNQPQHF
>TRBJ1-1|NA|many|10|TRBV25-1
TGTGCCAGCAGGGGACGGAGGGCTTTCTTT
CASRGRRAFF
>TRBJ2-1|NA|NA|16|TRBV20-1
TGCAGTGCTAGAGATCCATGGGGGAGCTCCTACAATGAGCAGTTCTTC
CSARDPWGSSYNEQFF
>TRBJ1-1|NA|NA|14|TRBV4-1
TGCCCCAGCAGCCAAGTAGTCTTGAACACTGAAGCTTTCTTT
CPSSQVVLNTEAFF
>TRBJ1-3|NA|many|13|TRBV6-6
TGTGCCAGCATAAAGGACTCTGGAAACACCATATATTTT
CASIKDSGNTIYF
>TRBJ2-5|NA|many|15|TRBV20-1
TGCAGTGCTAGTCGACCCGGGACGTCCCAAGAGACCCAGTACTTC
CSASRPGTSQETQYF
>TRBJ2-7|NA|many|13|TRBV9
TGTGCCAGCAGCGTAGAAGGGGGTGGCGAGCAGTACTTC
CASSVEGGGEQYF
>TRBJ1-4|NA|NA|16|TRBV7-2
TGTGCCAGCAGCCTAGACTACGGACAAGAGAATGAAAAACTGTTTTTT
CASSLDYGQENEKLFF
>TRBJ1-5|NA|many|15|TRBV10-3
TGTGCCATCAGTGAGTCTGGGTATAGCAATCAGCCCCAGCATTTT
CAISESGYSNQPQHF
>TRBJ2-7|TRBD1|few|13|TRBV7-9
TGTGCCAGCAGCTTGGACAGGGGGGACGAGCAGTACTTC
CASSLDRGDEQYF